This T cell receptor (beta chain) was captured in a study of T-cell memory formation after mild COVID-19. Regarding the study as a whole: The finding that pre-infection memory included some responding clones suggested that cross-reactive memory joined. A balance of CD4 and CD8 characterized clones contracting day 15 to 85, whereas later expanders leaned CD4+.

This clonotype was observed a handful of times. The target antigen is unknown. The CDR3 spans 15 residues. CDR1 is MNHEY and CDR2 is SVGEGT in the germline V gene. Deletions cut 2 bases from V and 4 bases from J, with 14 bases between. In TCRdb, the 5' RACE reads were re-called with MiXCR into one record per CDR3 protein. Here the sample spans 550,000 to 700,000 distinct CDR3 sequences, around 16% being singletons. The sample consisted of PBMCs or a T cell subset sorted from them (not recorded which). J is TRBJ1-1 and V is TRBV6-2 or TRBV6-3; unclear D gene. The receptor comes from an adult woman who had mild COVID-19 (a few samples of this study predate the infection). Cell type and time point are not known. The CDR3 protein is CASSYRGDGSTEAFF. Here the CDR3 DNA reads TGTGCCAGCAGTTACCGAGGAGATGGGAGCACTGAAGCTTTCTTT.